This T cell receptor beta chain emerged from a study of T-cell reconstitution after alpha-beta-depleted transplantation in children. Findings and caveats of the study: In patients about two months after transplant, alpha-beta T cells reportedly arose from several hundred expanded graft clones. Fresh T-cell production supplied most of the T-cell counts and diversity seen one year after transplant. High day-60 TCRbeta diversity in some patients came from surviving recipient T cells and thymic progenitors.

Unique molecular identifiers were used to barcode this TCRbeta library. TCRdb redid the calling of the PCR reads with MiXCR, one entry per CDR3 protein. The sample yields 97,000 or so distinct CDR3 sequences, 4.5% to 7.5% seen once. This clonotype was picked up a small number of times. Its antigen is undetermined. V was pared by 3 bases and J by 4 bases, with 18 bases between. Germline V lookup: CDR1 MDHEN, CDR2 SYDVKM. The CDR3 has 16 amino acids. The receptor was isolated from a female patient aged 2-10 years who had a stem cell transplant for Fanconi anemia, so the T cells may come from the graft donor. The material was PBMCs, mostly from graft donor cells, obtained 60 days after TCRalphabeta/CD19-depleted stem cell transplant. The gene calls are TRBV28 and TRBJ1-2; tentatively, D is TRBD1 (6 bases). The CDR3 sequence is CASSFGGGTLSYGYTF. In nucleotides, the CDR3 is TGTGCCAGCAGTTTTGGGGGGGGCACTCTCTCCTATGGCTACACCTTC.